Reported below is one T cell receptor (beta chain). What it recognizes is unknown. Time point defined: late sampling 161 to 241 days after vaccination in a few convalescent patients. Specified treatment: approximately nine-day PBMC culture with coronavirus spike peptide pools or control peptides (ViraFEST assay). An Oncomine TCR Beta short-read assay was used to sequence the DNA from cultured CD4+ T cells. TCRdb called the PCR reads again in MiXCR, with one record for every CDR3 protein. This table has some 26,000 distinct CDR3 sequences, 41% appearing once. CDR1 is SEHNR, CDR2 FQNEAQ, per germline (reference sequence). Trimming removed 7 bases from V and 1 base from J; junction bases left unmatched: 6. The CDR3 is 16 amino acids. The sample comes from a study of vaccination and CD4 T cells after COVID-19. Study-level information: Specimens were obtained from a few convalescent patients at day 14 and at days 161 to 241 post-vaccination.

The sequencing here drew on CD4+ T cells from blood, cultured in vitro, taken about 7 months after SARS-CoV-2 vaccination. The receptor comes from a human donor who had recovered from COVID-19. The V gene is TRBV7-9, the J gene TRBJ2-6; 8 positions match TRBD2. The CDR3 bases are TGTGCCAGCAATGGACTAGCTCAATCTGGGGCCAACGTCCTGACTTTC. Amino acid sequence: CASNGLAQSGANVLTF. Complete variable domain (other parts from reference TRBV7-9 and TRBJ2-6): DTGVSQNPRHKITKRGQNVTFRCDPISEHNRLYWYRQTLGQGPEFLTYFQNEAQLEKSRLLSDRFSAERPKGSFSTLEIQRTEQGDSAMYLCASNGLAQSGANVLTFGAGSRLTVL.